These T cell receptor beta chains were read from a single sample in a study of cytomegalovirus exposure and HLA in healthy donors. Libraries were prepared by immunoSEQ multiplex PCR; TCRdb keeps only in-frame clonotypes and omits some of them. The sample has roughly 140,000 clones; approximately 86% are singletons. Sequences were obtained from PBMCs. These receptors were taken from a woman aged 18-29 years in good health and CMV-seropositive. The CDR3 runs from the conserved cysteine through the conserved F or W. The order of the fields is J gene, V gene, clone size, D gene, CDR3 DNA, CDR3 protein. The D gene is left open where the match is weak. Part of the rows lack a size; the others show once, few, many or a class for expanded clones.

J gene: TRBJ1-3
V gene: TRBV30
clone size: -
D gene: -
CDR3 DNA: TGTGCCTGGAGAGATACAGGAGCTGGAAACACCATATATTTT
CDR3 protein: CAWRDTGAGNTIYF

J gene: TRBJ1-6
V gene: TRBV6-5
clone size: -
D gene: TRBD1
CDR3 DNA: TGTGCCAGCAGTTACCAGGGGGCGGGTTCACCCCTCCACTTT
CDR3 protein: CASSYQGAGSPLHF

J gene: TRBJ1-1
V gene: TRBV5-6
clone size: -
D gene: TRBD1
CDR3 DNA: TGTGCCAGCAGCTTGACTTCCGGACAGGGGACAATGAACACTGAAGCTTTCTTT
CDR3 protein: CASSLTSGQGTMNTEAFF

J gene: TRBJ2-1
V gene: TRBV28
clone size: -
D gene: TRBD2
CDR3 DNA: TGTGCCAGCAGTTTATGGACTAGCGGGAGATTGTACAATGAGCAGTTCTTC
CDR3 protein: CASSLWTSGRLYNEQFF

J gene: TRBJ1-4
V gene: TRBV5-1
clone size: -
D gene: -
CDR3 DNA: TGCGCCAGCAGCTTGCTACGGAGTAATGAAAAACTGTTTTTT
CDR3 protein: CASSLLRSNEKLFF

J gene: TRBJ1-1
V gene: TRBV2
clone size: -
D gene: -
CDR3 DNA: TGTGCCAGCGGATTCATAGGCAGGAACGCTGAAGCTTTCTTT
CDR3 protein: CASGFIGRNAEAFF

J gene: TRBJ2-1
V gene: TRBV6-5
clone size: -
D gene: TRBD2
CDR3 DNA: TGTGCCAGCAGTTACTTTAAGAGCGGGGACCACAATGAGCAGTTCTTC
CDR3 protein: CASSYFKSGDHNEQFF

J gene: TRBJ1-2
V gene: TRBV4-2
clone size: -
D gene: -
CDR3 DNA: TGTGCCAGCAGCCAAGATCTTGTTTCCGGTTATGGCTACACCTTC
CDR3 protein: CASSQDLVSGYGYTF

J gene: TRBJ2-5
V gene: TRBV30
clone size: -
D gene: TRBD2
CDR3 DNA: TGTGCCTGGAGTCCCCTCTCTAGCGGGATAGTCGGAGAGACCCAGTACTTC
CDR3 protein: CAWSPLSSGIVGETQYF

J gene: TRBJ1-2
V gene: TRBV6-1
clone size: -
D gene: -
CDR3 DNA: TGTGCCAGCAGTGACATCCTACAGAATGGCTACACCTTC
CDR3 protein: CASSDILQNGYTF

J gene: TRBJ2-7
V gene: TRBV29-1
clone size: -
D gene: TRBD1
CDR3 DNA: TGCAGCGCAACAGGGGCGGCCTCGCGCGAGCAGTACTTC
CDR3 protein: CSATGAASREQYF

J gene: TRBJ1-1
V gene: TRBV2
clone size: -
D gene: TRBD1
CDR3 DNA: TGTGCCACTAGAACAGGGGCGAACACTGAAGCTTTCTTT
CDR3 protein: CATRTGANTEAFF

J gene: TRBJ1-1
V gene: TRBV15
clone size: -
D gene: TRBD1
CDR3 DNA: TGTGCCACCAGCAGAGACCGGGACAGAACATTAGGCACTGAAGCTTTCTTT
CDR3 protein: CATSRDRDRTLGTEAFF

J gene: TRBJ2-1
V gene: TRBV9
clone size: -
D gene: TRBD2
CDR3 DNA: TGTGCCAGCAGCGTAGTTGCGGGGGTCTCCTACAATGAGCAGTTCTTC
CDR3 protein: CASSVVAGVSYNEQFF

J gene: TRBJ1-1
V gene: TRBV6-6
clone size: -
D gene: -
CDR3 DNA: TGTGCCAGCAGTTACTCGACAGGTTCCTATGAAGCTTTCTTT
CDR3 protein: CASSYSTGSYEAFF

J gene: TRBJ2-3
V gene: TRBV7-2
clone size: once
D gene: -
CDR3 DNA: TGTGCCAGCAGCTTAGTAGACAGTCTAACAGATACGCAGTATTTT
CDR3 protein: CASSLVDSLTDTQYF

J gene: TRBJ2-1
V gene: TRBV6-5
clone size: -
D gene: -
CDR3 DNA: TGTGCCAGCAGTACGGGACATTCAATATACAATGAGCAGTTCTTC
CDR3 protein: CASSTGHSIYNEQFF

J gene: TRBJ2-1
V gene: TRBV7-9
clone size: -
D gene: -
CDR3 DNA: TGTGCCAGCAGCCCCGCACCCCGGGGAAACAATGAGCAGTTCTTC
CDR3 protein: CASSPAPRGNNEQFF

J gene: TRBJ1-2
V gene: TRBV7-9
clone size: -
D gene: TRBD1
CDR3 DNA: TGTGCCAGCAGCTACCCTTGGGACAGGGATGGCTACACCTTC
CDR3 protein: CASSYPWDRDGYTF

J gene: TRBJ2-1
V gene: TRBV11-2
clone size: -
D gene: TRBD2
CDR3 DNA: TGTGCCAGCAGCCGATACTATAGCGGGGGGGGATTAGAGCAGTTCTTC
CDR3 protein: CASSRYYSGGGLEQFF

J gene: TRBJ2-1
V gene: TRBV18
clone size: once
D gene: TRBD2
CDR3 DNA: TGTGCCAGCTCACCTCGTCGGACTAGCACCAACAATGAGCAGTTCTTC
CDR3 protein: CASSPRRTSTNNEQFF

J gene: TRBJ1-1
V gene: TRBV9
clone size: -
D gene: -
CDR3 DNA: TGTGCCAGCAGCCCAACCAGATCGGGCACTGAAGCTTTCTTT
CDR3 protein: CASSPTRSGTEAFF

J gene: TRBJ1-4
V gene: TRBV7-9
clone size: -
D gene: TRBD1
CDR3 DNA: TGTGCCAGCAGCGTTTGGGACAGCAATGAAAAACTGTTTTTT
CDR3 protein: CASSVWDSNEKLFF

J gene: TRBJ1-1
V gene: TRBV2
clone size: few
D gene: TRBD1
CDR3 DNA: TGTGCCAGCAGTGAGACAGGGATTGTCGCTGAAGCTTTCTTT
CDR3 protein: CASSETGIVAEAFF

J gene: TRBJ1-2
V gene: TRBV6-1
clone size: -
D gene: -
CDR3 DNA: TGTGCCAGCAGTGAAGCCGATATGAGTGGCTACACCTTC
CDR3 protein: CASSEADMSGYTF

J gene: TRBJ2-7
V gene: TRBV5-1
clone size: -
D gene: TRBD1
CDR3 DNA: TGCGCCAGCAGCTTTGGGACAGGGTCTCGATTCTCCTACGAGCAGTACTTC
CDR3 protein: CASSFGTGSRFSYEQYF

J gene: TRBJ2-3
V gene: TRBV27
clone size: -
D gene: -
CDR3 DNA: TGTGCCGTCACAGGAGAGCGCGGCACAGATACGCAGTATTTT
CDR3 protein: CAVTGERGTDTQYF

J gene: TRBJ2-7
V gene: TRBV9
clone size: -
D gene: TRBD2
CDR3 DNA: TGTGCCAGCAGCGTAACCGGGACTAGCTCTCTCGAGCAGTACTTC
CDR3 protein: CASSVTGTSSLEQYF